This T cell receptor beta chain was captured by sequencing in a study of Graves' ophthalmopathy and Graves' hyperthyroidism. Patients in the hyperthyroidism group, adults aged 18 to 65, were newly diagnosed, under 2 months' duration. This clonotype was detected only a few times. CDR1 and CDR2 (germline): MGHRA, YSYEKL. With 3 bases removed from V and 0 bases from J, the gap between germline ends came to 12 bases. The CDR3 runs 15 residues. Amplification from RNA transcripts yielded the TCR beta CDR3 regions. First-round RT-PCR employed HTBI primers, with a second-round multiplex PCR after it. Each CDR3 protein gets one entry after TCRdb re-called the multiplex PCR reads with MiXCR. Among about 1.2 million distinct CDR3 sequences, 35% to 45% were seen once, and the ten largest hold around 10%.

The chain employs TRBV4-1 and TRBJ2-7; tentative D call: TRBD1 (6 bases). The specimen sequenced was peripheral blood or thyroid tissue (not recorded which). This receptor was identified in an adult man with Graves' hyperthyroidism. CDR3 coding DNA: TGCGCCAGCAGCCAGGAAGACAGGAGCTCCTACGAGCAGTACTTC. This codes for CASSQEDRSSYEQYF.